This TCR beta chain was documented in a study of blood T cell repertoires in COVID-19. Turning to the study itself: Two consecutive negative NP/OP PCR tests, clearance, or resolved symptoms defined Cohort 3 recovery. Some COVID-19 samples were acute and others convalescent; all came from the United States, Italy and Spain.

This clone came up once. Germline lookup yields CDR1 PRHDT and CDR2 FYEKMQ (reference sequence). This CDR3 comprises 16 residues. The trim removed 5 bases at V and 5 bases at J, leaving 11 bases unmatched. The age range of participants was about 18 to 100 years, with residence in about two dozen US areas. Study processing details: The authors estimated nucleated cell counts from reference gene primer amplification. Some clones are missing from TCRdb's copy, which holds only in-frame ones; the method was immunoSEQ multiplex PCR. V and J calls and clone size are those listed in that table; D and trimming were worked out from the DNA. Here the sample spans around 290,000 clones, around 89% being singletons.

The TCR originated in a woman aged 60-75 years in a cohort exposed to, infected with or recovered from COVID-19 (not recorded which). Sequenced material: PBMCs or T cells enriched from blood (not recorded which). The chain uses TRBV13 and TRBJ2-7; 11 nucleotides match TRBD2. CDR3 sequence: CASSRPTSGSADEQYF. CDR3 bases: TGTGCCAGCAGCCGCCCCACTAGCGGGAGTGCCGACGAGCAGTACTTC. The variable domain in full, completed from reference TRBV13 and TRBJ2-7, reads AAGVIQSPRHLIKEKRETATLKCYPIPRHDTVYWYQQGPGQDPQFLISFYEKMQSDKGSIPDRFSAQQFSDYHSELNMSSLELGDSALYFCASSRPTSGSADEQYFGPGTRLTVT.